This TCR beta chain was captured in a study of breast tumors, draining lymph nodes, adjacent tissues. TCRdb processed the multiplex PCR reads anew with MiXCR; each CDR3 protein has one entry. This table has over 200,000 distinct CDR3 sequences, 34% appearing once. Samples came from axillary lymph nodes draining the breast cancer. In its sample, this clonotype was seen many times. The CDR3 consists of 14 residues. Germline values: CDR1 DFQATT, CDR2 SNEGSKA (reference sequence). V trimming: 0 bases; J trimming: 4 bases; junction bases outside the gene matches: 3. The sequenced sample was axillary lymph node tissue. This chain links TRBV20-1 with TRBJ2-5; 9 bases fit TRBD2. This TCR derives from a female donor with breast cancer. Some clones in this sample may be carry-over from other donors' samples. The CDR3, as DNA: TGCAGTGCTAGAGAAGCGGGGGGCGGAGAGACCCAGTACTTC. Amino acids: CSAREAGGGETQYF.